This paragraph reports one T cell receptor (beta chain). This entry comes from a study of cytomegalovirus exposure and HLA in healthy donors. The PCR used 60 Vbeta and 13 Jbeta primers. Sequenced by immunoSEQ multiplex PCR; TCRdb stores in-frame clones only, minus some. The sample shows roughly 200,000 clones, around 89% of them seen only once. The V and J ends lost 6 bases and 3 bases, in that order; junction bases with no gene match: 4. Germline assignment: CDR1 LGHNA and CDR2 YNFKEQ. The CDR3 runs 14 residues. The rearrangement links TRBV4-2 to TRBJ1-2, with 10 bases identical to TRBD1. Sequencing was carried out using PBMCs. The source of this sequence is a woman aged 18-35 years in good health and CMV-seronegative. The CDR3 here is CASSPDRGDYGYTF. DNA for the CDR3: TGTGCCAGCAGTCCGGACAGGGGGGACTATGGCTACACCTTC.